The 11 T cell receptor beta chains presented below share a single source sample, sequenced in a study of blood T cell repertoires in COVID-19 (dated by TCRdb to 2018 to 2021). The library was obtained by the immunoSEQ multiplex PCR assay. The table comes from immuneACCESS by way of TCRdb, which keeps in-frame sequences with V and J called. Part of the clones is missing from these tables; in studies checked, under half for an unresolved V gene and the rest for unknown reasons. For this sample there are 250,000 or so clones; approximately 84% appear just once. About 1.9% of the sample comes from the top ten. Sequences were obtained from peripheral blood. These receptor sequences come from a woman aged 80 or over with acute or convalescent COVID-19.

The V call is TRBV12-5, the J call TRBJ2-3, with 8 bases identical to TRBD1. This CDR3 region has 13 residues. CDR1 and CDR2 from the germline V gene are LGHNT and FRNRAP. Germline trimming cut 6 bases from V and 4 bases from J; bases unmatched to any gene: 3. The CDR3 DNA follows: TGTGCTAGTGGGACAGGGGCCCCAGATACGCAGTATTTT. Amino acids: CASGTGAPDTQYF.

The chain couples TRBV6-5 to TRBJ2-5; the match to TRBD1 covers 11 bases. This CDR3 has 14 amino acids. V was clipped by 6 bases and J by 4 bases; unmatched bases: 4. Germline CDR1 reads MNHEY; CDR2 reads SVGAGI. In DNA form, the CDR3 reads TGTGCCAGCAGGGACAGGGGGCGGGGAGAGACCCAGTACTTC. Translating it yields CASRDRGRGETQYF.

Remarks on this clone: Other DNA sequences in the same sample also yield this CDR3. This sequence joins TRBV7-2 and TRBJ1-5, with 11 bases that match TRBD1. CDR3 length: 14 residues. With V trimmed by 5 bases and J by 4 bases, 1 base remained unmatched. Per the germline V gene, CDR1 is SGHTA and CDR2 is FQGNSA. The DNA for the CDR3 is TGTGCCAGCAGCCGGGACAGGGGGAATCAGCCCCAGCATTTT. As protein: CASSRDRGNQPQHF. Combining the CDR3 with reference TRBV7-2 and TRBJ1-5 gives the whole variable domain GAGVSQSPSNKVTEKGKDVELRCDPISGHTALYWYRQSLGQGLEFLIYFQGNSAPDKSGLPSDRFSAERTGGSVSTLTIQRTQQEDSAVYLCASSRDRGNQPQHFGDGTRLSIL.

The chain has TRBV6-5 and TRBJ1-2, with 9 bases fitting TRBD1. The germline V gene encodes CDR1 MNHEY and CDR2 SVGAGI. This CDR3 is built from 13 residues. The trim removed 5 bases at V and 3 bases at J, leaving 1 base unmatched. The CDR3 region has the DNA TGTGCCAGCAGTAGGACAGGGGACTATGGCTACACCTTC. It codes for CASSRTGDYGYTF.

This rearrangement joins TRBV6-6 to TRBJ1-5, with 10 nucleotides matching TRBD1. From germline, CDR1 is MNHNY and CDR2 SVGAGI (reference sequence). This CDR3 has 15 residues. V shed 4 bases and J 4 bases; nucleotides not matched to a gene: 4. CDR3 coding DNA: TGTGCCAGCAGTTCGCCGGGACAGGGGAATCAGCCCCAGCATTTT. As protein: CASSSPGQGNQPQHF.

V and J are TRBV11-2 and TRBJ1-3; weak D call: TRBD1 (6 bases). Germline-derived CDR1 and CDR2 are SGHAT and FQNNGV. This CDR3 is 16 amino acids long. V gave up 6 bases and J gave up 0 bases, with 15 bases separating them. The CDR3 bases are TGTGCCAGCAGTAAGACAGGCGGGAGCTCTGGAAACACCATATATTTT. Translated, it gives CASSKTGGSSGNTIYF.

The chain combines TRBV5-6 with TRBJ2-3, with TRBD1 matching over 9 bases. CDR3 length: 16 amino acids. CDR1 and CDR2 (germline): SGHDT, YYEEEE. After removal of 1 base from V and 3 bases from J, the junction contained 6 bases not matched to a gene. The CDR3 DNA sequence: TGTGCCAGCAGCTTGAGAACAGGGGGCCTAACAGATACGCAGTATTTT. Its protein is CASSLRTGGLTDTQYF. Looking up the rest from reference TRBV5-6 and TRBJ2-3 gives the full variable domain: DAGVTQSPTHLIKTRGQQVTLRCSPKSGHDTVSWYQQALGQGPQFIFQYYEEEERQRGNFPDRFSGHQFPNYSSELNVNALLLGDSALYLCASSLRTGGLTDTQYFGPGTRLTVL.

The genes are TRBV7-2 and TRBJ2-7; the D gene is possibly TRBD1 (6 bases). Germline V lookup: CDR1 SGHTA, CDR2 FQGNSA. V was shortened by 4 bases and J by 1 base, with 14 bases between the two germline ends. This CDR3 region has 15 residues. The CDR3 reads CASSWGLTGSYEQYF. Here the CDR3 DNA reads TGTGCCAGCAGCTGGGGGCTTACTGGGTCCTACGAGCAGTACTTC.

The chain is built from TRBV18 and TRBJ1-4; no clear D. Trimming took off 2 bases at V and 4 bases at J, with 14 bases between the two ends. CDR3 length equals 16 residues. CDR1 is KGHSH and CDR2 is LQKENI in the germline V gene. CDR3 amino acids: CASSPSVSGSNEKLFF. CDR3 nucleotides: TGTGCCAGCTCACCATCGGTGTCGGGGAGTAATGAAAAACTGTTTTTT.

This clone was seen many times. J is TRBJ2-2 and V is TRBV7-6; 10 bases agree with TRBD2. The germline gives CDR1 SGHVS, CDR2 FNYEAQ. The CDR3 spans 16 residues. J gave up 4 bases and V 5 bases, and 7 bases lay outside the gene matches. The DNA for the CDR3 is TGTGCCAGCAGCCAAAGCGGGGGGGCGTTCACCGGGGAGCTGTTTTTT. Protein product: CASSQSGGAFTGELFF.

The chain uses TRBV19 and TRBJ2-1; TRBD2 matches 8 bases. The V gene end was trimmed by 4 bases and the J gene end by 7 bases; junction bases not matched to a gene: 12. The germline V gene has CDR1 LNHDA and CDR2 SQIVND (reference sequence). The CDR3 is 16 residues long. Here the CDR3 DNA reads TGTGCCAGTAGTACCATACTAGCGGCGAGGGGGAATGAGCAGTTCTTC. It codes for CASSTILAARGNEQFF.